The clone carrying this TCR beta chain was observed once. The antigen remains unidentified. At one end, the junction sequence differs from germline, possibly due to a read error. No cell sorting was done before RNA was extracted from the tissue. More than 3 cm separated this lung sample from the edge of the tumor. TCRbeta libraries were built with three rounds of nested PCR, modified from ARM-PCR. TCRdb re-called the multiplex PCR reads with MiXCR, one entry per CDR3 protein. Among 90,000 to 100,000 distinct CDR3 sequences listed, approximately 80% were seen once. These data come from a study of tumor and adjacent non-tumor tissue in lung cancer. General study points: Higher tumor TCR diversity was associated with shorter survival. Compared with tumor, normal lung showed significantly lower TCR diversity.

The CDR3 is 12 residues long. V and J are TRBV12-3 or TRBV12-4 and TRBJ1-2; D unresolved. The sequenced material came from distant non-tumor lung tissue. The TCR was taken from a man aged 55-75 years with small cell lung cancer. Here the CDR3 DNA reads TGTGCCAGCAATTTGGGAGGCTATGGCTATATTTTC. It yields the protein CASNLGGYGYIF.